This section outlines one TCR beta chain sequence together with its context. The data stem from a study of blood T cell repertoires in COVID-19. Study background: The study drew acute and convalescent COVID-19 samples from the United States, Italy and Spain.

Which cohort a participant joined came from the clinical history participants gave. The CDR3 is made up of 18 amino acids. V was shortened by 4 bases and J by 5 bases, with 24 bases between the two germline ends. Per the germline V gene, CDR1 is SGDLS and CDR2 is YYNGEE. Study processing details: The assay estimated nucleated cells by amplifying reference gene primers. The repertoire was sequenced with immunoSEQ multiplex PCR; TCRdb's copy has only in-frame clones and lacks some. V and J calls and clone size come straight from that table; D and trimming were deduced from the DNA. The table records approximately 500,000 clones, roughly 88% of them present only once.

V is TRBV9 and J is TRBJ2-2; no clear D gene. Sequencing used PBMCs or T cells enriched from blood (not recorded which). The receptor was isolated from a woman aged 40 to 49 who had recovered from COVID-19. The CDR3 spells CASSPSAALRLGTGELFF. The CDR3 DNA follows: TGTGCCAGCAGCCCGTCGGCGGCACTAAGGCTGGGTACCGGGGAGCTGTTTTTT.